What follows are 31 T cell receptor beta chains derived from one specimen sequenced in a study of blood T cell repertoires in COVID-19. Sequencing was performed with immunoSEQ multiplex PCR; in TCRdb, only in-frame clones are kept and a portion is missing. The top ten clones hold approximately 3.4% of a sample with about 490,000 clones, 75% to 90% of them seen once. Sequenced material: peripheral blood. The receptors shown here come from a human donor in a cohort sampled during active COVID-19.

V usage is TRBV27 and J usage is TRBJ2-1; no clear D gene. The CDR3 runs to 14 residues. Between the trimmed V and J ends, which lost 5 bases and 2 bases, there was a span of 10 bases. Germline lookup yields CDR1 MNHEY and CDR2 SMNVEV (reference sequence). In DNA form, the CDR3 reads TGTGCCAGCAGTAAGACTGGAACCTACAATGAGCAGTTCTTC. Its translation is CASSKTGTYNEQFF.

The sample holds a few counts of this clone. The rearrangement links TRBV7-9 to TRBJ2-1, with D perhaps matching TRBD1 (5 bases). This CDR3 is 16 amino acids long. Trimming took 3 bases from V and 7 from J, leaving 19 bases between them. CDR1 and CDR2 (germline): SEHNR, FQNEAQ (reference sequence). The CDR3 DNA follows: TGTGCCAGCAGCTTGGCGGACATTCGGACCTCTAATGAGCAGTTCTTC. This encodes CASSLADIRTSNEQFF.

The chain recombines TRBV5-1 with TRBJ2-5; D might be TRBD1 (6 bases). With 0 bases removed from V and 4 bases from J, the gap between germline ends came to 16 bases. Germline assignment: CDR1 SGHRS and CDR2 YFSETQ. The CDR3 sequence is 16 residues long. In DNA, the CDR3 is TGCGCCAGCAGCTTGGGGGCAGGGGAGATTCGAGAGACCCAGTACTTC. It codes for CASSLGAGEIRETQYF.

This chain connects TRBV6-5 to TRBJ2-5, with D possibly being TRBD2 (5 bases). V was trimmed by 7 bases and J by 4 bases, leaving 13 bases between them. The CDR3 sequence is 13 residues long. Germline CDR1 and CDR2: MNHEY and SVGAGI. The CDR3 coding sequence is TGTGCCAGCACCGGACTGACGGGAGAGACCCAGTACTTC. Its translation is CASTGLTGETQYF.

V and J are TRBV6-5 and TRBJ1-1; 7 bases line up with TRBD1. The germline gives CDR1 MNHEY, CDR2 SVGAGI. This CDR3 comprises 15 residues. J gave up 1 base and V 6 bases, and 8 bases lay outside the gene matches. The CDR3 protein is CASRADRSGNTEAFF. The CDR3 DNA reads as TGTGCCAGCAGGGCGGACAGGTCGGGGAACACTGAAGCTTTCTTT.

This clone was recorded a few times. J is TRBJ2-2 and V is TRBV10-3; TRBD2 matches 15 bases. The CDR3 loop spans 18 amino acids. J gave up 0 bases and V 5 bases, and 4 bases lay outside the gene matches. Germline V gene data show CDR1 as ENHRY and CDR2 as SYGVKD. Here the CDR3 DNA reads TGTGCCATCAGTTGGGGACTAGCGGGAGGAGCGAACACCGGGGAGCTGTTTTTT. Encoded protein: CAISWGLAGGANTGELFF.

In its sample, this clone was seen a few times. The chain combines TRBV5-1 with TRBJ2-7; the D gene is possibly TRBD1 (6 bases). The CDR3 is made up of 14 amino acids. CDR1 and CDR2 (germline): SGHRS, YFSETQ. V was clipped by 0 bases and J by 5 bases, with 12 bases between them. CDR3 sequence reads: CASSLDRAVDEQYF. As DNA, the CDR3 is TGCGCCAGCAGCTTGGACAGGGCGGTGGACGAGCAGTACTTC.

The chain is built from TRBV28 and TRBJ2-3; a weak D match, TRBD2 (6 bases). The CDR3 is made up of 16 amino acids. Germline CDR1 and CDR2: MDHEN and SYDVKM. Trimming took 6 bases from V and 4 from J, leaving 20 bases between them. CDR3: CASSPRGGKVADTQYF. The CDR3 coding sequence is TGTGCCAGCAGCCCCCGTGGGGGGAAGGTAGCAGATACGCAGTATTTT.

This clone was recorded only once. The V gene is TRBV7-9, the J gene TRBJ2-7, with 7 bases matching TRBD1. V lost 5 bases, J lost 7 bases, and 5 bases stayed unmatched. This CDR3 is built from 12 residues. The germline V gene has CDR1 SEHNR and CDR2 FQNEAQ (reference sequence). The CDR3 nucleotides read TGTGCCAGCAGCCCGACAGGGTGGGAGCAGTACTTC. Translation: CASSPTGWEQYF.

As DNA, the CDR3 is TGTGCCAGCAGTTCAATGGGACAGGGGAGAAACACCATATATTTT. The encoded protein is CASSSMGQGRNTIYF. V usage is TRBV28 and J usage is TRBJ1-3; 10 nucleotides align to TRBD1. There are 15 residues in the CDR3. V was clipped by 4 bases and J by 5 bases; unmatched bases: 5. Germline CDR1 is MDHEN and CDR2 is SYDVKM.

This clone was found a few times. This chain connects TRBV9 to TRBJ2-3; 7 nucleotides align to TRBD2. The germline V gene has CDR1 SGDLS and CDR2 YYNGEE. The V segment lost 3 bases and the J segment 0 bases; nucleotides outside the gene matches: 4. The CDR3 sequence is 15 residues long. In nucleotides, the CDR3 is TGTGCCAGCAGCGATCTAGCGGCTAGCACAGATACGCAGTATTTT. As protein: CASSDLAASTDTQYF.

This chain uses TRBV7-8 with TRBJ2-1; no definite D call. The CDR3 is 19 amino acids. Per germline, CDR1 SGHVS and CDR2 FQNEAQ. V was cut by 5 bases and J by 0 bases, with 23 bases left in between. CDR3 amino acids: CASSPTLGFSRHSYNEQFF. In nucleotides, the CDR3 is TGTGCCAGCAGCCCCACCCTCGGTTTTTCGCGTCACTCCTACAATGAGCAGTTCTTC. The full variable domain, in which reference TRBV7-8 and TRBJ2-1 provide the parts outside the CDR3, is GAGVSQSPRYKVAKRGQDVALRCDPISGHVSLFWYQQALGQGPEFLTYFQNEAQLDKSGLPSDRFFAERPEGSVSTLKIQRTQQEDSAVYLCASSPTLGFSRHSYNEQFFGPGTRLTVL.

The V call is TRBV28, the J call TRBJ2-7; 8 nucleotides match TRBD2. The germline V gene has CDR1 MDHEN and CDR2 SYDVKM. The CDR3 has 13 residues. Unmatched junction bases numbered 5, after V lost 8 bases and J lost 2 bases. The CDR3 DNA sequence: TGTGCCAGCCTTAGCGGGACCCCCTACGAGCAGTACTTC. This gives the protein CASLSGTPYEQYF.

V and J are TRBV12-3 or TRBV12-4 and TRBJ2-7; D ambiguous. The length of the CDR3 is 11 residues. V was cut by 3 bases and J by 5 bases, with 5 bases left in between. CDR3 protein: CASSFRDEQYF. The DNA for the CDR3 is TGTGCCAGCAGTTTTAGAGACGAGCAGTACTTC.

DNA of the CDR3: TGTGCCAGCAGCCAAAAGACTAGCGGGAGGCAGGCAGATACGCAGTATTTT. As protein: CASSQKTSGRQADTQYF. This chain uses TRBV3-1 (or the pseudogene TRBV3-2) with TRBJ2-3; 13 bases are a match to TRBD2. The CDR3 has 17 amino acids. CDR1 and CDR2 from the germline V gene are LGHDT and YNNKEL (reference sequence). Trimming removed 2 bases from V and 4 bases from J; junction bases left unmatched: 6.

J is TRBJ2-1 and V is TRBV18; 7 bases line up with TRBD1. This CDR3 is 14 amino acids long. Trimming at V came to 1 base and at J to 7 bases, leaving 4 bases not matched to a gene. Germline lookup yields CDR1 KGHSH and CDR2 LQKENI. The CDR3 reads CASSPRTGVNEQFF. CDR3 DNA: TGTGCCAGCTCACCACGTACAGGGGTGAATGAGCAGTTCTTC.

The gene calls are TRBV20-1 and TRBJ2-1; TRBD2 matches 12 bases. From germline, CDR1 is DFQATT and CDR2 SNEGSKA (reference sequence). The CDR3 runs to 15 residues. V lost 3 bases to trimming and J lost 9 bases; unmatched junction nucleotides: 9. The CDR3 sequence is CSASRASGRAGEQFF. The DNA for the CDR3 is TGCAGTGCTAGTAGGGCTAGCGGGAGGGCCGGTGAGCAGTTCTTC.

The genes are TRBV5-8 and TRBJ1-1; D is uncertain. The CDR3 totals 13 residues. Between the trimmed V and J ends, which lost 2 bases and 1 base, there was a span of 6 bases. CDR1 and CDR2 (germline): SGHTS, YDEGEE. The CDR3 reads CASSFGSNTEAFF. Here the CDR3 DNA reads TGTGCCAGCAGCTTCGGGTCGAACACTGAAGCTTTCTTT.

The V call is TRBV5-4, the J call TRBJ2-3; 12 positions match TRBD2. Germline assignment: CDR1 SGHNT and CDR2 YYREEE (reference sequence). The CDR3 contains 16 residues. The V and J ends lost 4 bases and 1 base, in that order; junction bases with no gene match: 4. CDR3 nucleotide sequence: TGTGCCAGCAGCCAAAGGACTAGCGGGGGCACAGATACGCAGTATTTT. Translation gives CASSQRTSGGTDTQYF.

This chain uses TRBV5-6 with TRBJ2-1; possibly TRBD2 for D (5 bases). The V gene's germline CDR1 is SGHDT and CDR2 YYEEEE. V was trimmed by 1 base and J by 4 bases, leaving 15 bases between them. The CDR3 has 16 amino acids. CDR3 DNA: TGTGCCAGCAGCTTGATGCTCCCCGGACTGTACAATGAGCAGTTCTTC. It yields the protein CASSLMLPGLYNEQFF.

This sequence joins TRBV12-3 or TRBV12-4 and TRBJ1-6; D unresolved. There are 13 residues in the CDR3. V was cut by 5 bases and J by 6 bases, with 8 bases left in between. The CDR3 here is CASSPPGNSPLHF. In DNA, the CDR3 is TGTGCCAGCAGTCCCCCCGGTAATTCACCCCTCCACTTT.

This chain uses TRBV12-5 with TRBJ1-1, with 7 bases aligning to TRBD1. Germline assignment: CDR1 LGHNT and CDR2 FRNRAP. Trimming cost V 3 bases and J 0 bases; bases outside gene matches: 10. This CDR3 comprises 17 residues. For the CDR3, the DNA is TGTGCTAGTGGTTTATCCCGGGACAGAGGTATGAACACTGAAGCTTTCTTT. This gives the protein CASGLSRDRGMNTEAFF.

The V gene is TRBV5-1, the J gene TRBJ2-5; perhaps TRBD1 as D (7 bases). The CDR3 runs 19 residues. Germline V gene lookup returns CDR1 SGHRS and CDR2 YFSETQ. The germline V and J ends were trimmed by 0 bases and 5 bases, with 26 bases remaining between them. DNA of the CDR3: TGCGCCAGCAGCTTGGGGCCCCAGGGGGGACGCTCCGGCGGGGAGACCCAGTACTTC. It encodes CASSLGPQGGRSGGETQYF.

About this clone itself: Other DNA sequences of this sample code for an identical CDR3. The chain links TRBV3-1 (or the pseudogene TRBV3-2) to TRBJ2-1; 11 nucleotides align to TRBD2. Germline lookup yields CDR1 LGHDT and CDR2 YNNKEL (reference sequence). The J segment lost 4 bases and the V segment lost 1 base, leaving 0 bases of the junction unmatched. The CDR3 is made up of 15 amino acids. This CDR3 reads CASSQGLAGYNEQFF. CDR3 nucleotides: TGTGCCAGCAGCCAAGGACTAGCGGGATACAATGAGCAGTTCTTC.

The rearrangement uses TRBV19 and TRBJ1-3, with 8 bases aligning to TRBD1. V lost 5 bases, J lost 4 bases, and 13 bases stayed unmatched. The CDR3 has 17 residues. Germline CDR1 reads LNHDA; CDR2 reads SQIVND (reference sequence). DNA of the CDR3: TGTGCCAGTAGTCCAAACCTCGGACAGGGAACAGGAAACACCATATATTTT. The encoded protein is CASSPNLGQGTGNTIYF.

The chain couples TRBV7-9 to TRBJ2-5; 9 bases line up with TRBD2. Germline V gene lookup returns CDR1 SEHNR and CDR2 FQNEAQ (reference sequence). There are 15 residues in the CDR3. Trimming cost V 5 bases and J 5 bases; bases outside gene matches: 9. Written as DNA, the CDR3 is TGTGCCAGCAGCCCCCGACTAGCGGCTTCGGAGACCCAGTACTTC. It translates to CASSPRLAASETQYF. The full variable domain, with the rest looked up from reference TRBV7-9 and TRBJ2-5, is DTGVSQNPRHKITKRGQNVTFRCDPISEHNRLYWYRQTLGQGPEFLTYFQNEAQLEKSRLLSDRFSAERPKGSFSTLEIQRTEQGDSAMYLCASSPRLAASETQYFGPGTRLLVL.

This clone was recorded only once. The rearrangement uses TRBV7-9 and TRBJ2-3, with D perhaps TRBD1 (6 bases). Trimming stripped 5 bases from V and 1 base from J, with 7 bases between. The germline V gene has CDR1 SEHNR and CDR2 FQNEAQ (reference sequence). The CDR3 runs 13 residues. In DNA form, the CDR3 reads TGTGCCAGCAGCCGGACAGGCACAGATACGCAGTATTTT. Translation: CASSRTGTDTQYF.

V and J are TRBV5-1 and TRBJ2-5; 12 positions agree with TRBD2. This CDR3 is built from 15 residues. The junction had 5 bases not matched to a gene; V was cut back by 3 bases and J by 5 bases. Germline CDR1 is SGHRS and CDR2 is YFSETQ. The CDR3 protein is CASSSRTSGIETQYF. The CDR3 DNA follows: TGCGCCAGCAGCTCGAGGACTAGCGGGATCGAGACCCAGTACTTC. The variable domain in full, completed from reference TRBV5-1 and TRBJ2-5, reads KAGVTQTPRYLIKTRGQQVTLSCSPISGHRSVSWYQQTPGQGLQFLFEYFSETQRNKGNFPGRFSGRQFSNSRSEMNVSTLELGDSALYLCASSSRTSGIETQYFGPGTRLLVL.

The chain carries TRBV7-9 and TRBJ1-2; D is unresolved. Germline CDR1 and CDR2: SEHNR and FQNEAQ (reference sequence). This CDR3 is 13 amino acids long. Trimming shortened V by 4 bases and J by 8 bases, and 14 bases separated the two germline ends. In DNA form, the CDR3 reads TGTGCCAGCAGCTCCCCTGGGAGGAGCGGCTACACCTTC. Encoded protein: CASSSPGRSGYTF.

The rearrangement joins TRBV11-3 to TRBJ2-1, with TRBD2 matching over 10 bases. V shed 1 base, J shed 5 bases, and the junction held 2 bases outside the gene matches. Per the germline V gene, CDR1 is SGHNT and CDR2 is YENEEA. The length of the CDR3 is 15 residues. CDR3 DNA sequence: TGTGCCAGCAGCTTAGGGACTAGCGGCCACAATGAGCAGTTCTTC. Protein product: CASSLGTSGHNEQFF.

The J gene is TRBJ1-2, the V gene TRBV6-5; TRBD1 might be the D (5 bases). CDR1 is MNHEY, CDR2 SVGAGI, per germline. V gave up 4 bases and J gave up 3 bases, with 15 bases separating them. There are 15 residues in the CDR3. The CDR3 region is CASSSRGAYDYGYTF. DNA of the CDR3: TGTGCCAGCAGTTCTAGGGGTGCTTACGACTATGGCTACACCTTC.